This is a list of T cell receptor beta chains from one sample in a study of T cells in Graves' hyperthyroidism and ophthalmopathy. TCRdb analysed the multiplex PCR reads with MiXCR anew, one entry per CDR3 protein. This repertoire shows around 580,000 distinct CDR3 sequences, approximately 44% found once; its top ten account for around 8%. Sequencing was carried out using peripheral blood or thyroid tissue (not recorded which). Source of these receptors: a woman between 18 and 29 years old with Graves' hyperthyroidism. Each CDR3 is given with its conserved first and last residue. The D gene is left open where the match is weak. Not all rows give a size; the values are once, few, many and, for expanded clones, a class.

V	D	size	J	DNA	CDR3
TRBV14	NA	many	TRBJ1-4	TGTGCCAGCAGCCCCTCGTCCGAAAAACTGTTTTTT	CASSPSSEKLFF
TRBV12-5	NA	many	TRBJ2-7	TGTGCTAGTGGTTGGGGGGCGGAGTACGAGCAGTACTTC	CASGWGAEYEQYF
TRBV20-1	TRBD1	NA	TRBJ2-1	TGCAGTGCCACAGGGGCCACAGGGTGGAGGTACAATGAGCAGTTCTTC	CSATGATGWRYNEQFF
TRBV5-4	NA	few	TRBJ2-2	TGTGCCAGCAGTTCCCGGGGGACTCCCTCGAACACCGGGGAGCTGTTTTTT	CASSSRGTPSNTGELFF
TRBV12-3/TRBV12-4	TRBD2	many	TRBJ2-7	TGTGCCAGCAGTTTAAGACTAGCGGGGAGCTCCTACGAGCAGTACTTC	CASSLRLAGSSYEQYF
TRBV7-2	NA	NA	TRBJ2-7	TGTGCCAGCAGCTCTGGGCGGGTAAGCTACGAGCAGTACTTC	CASSSGRVSYEQYF
TRBV6-4	NA	many	TRBJ1-2	TGTGCCAGCAGCCCAGGGTTAATCTATGGCTACACCTTC	CASSPGLIYGYTF
TRBV6-4	TRBD2	NA	TRBJ2-3	TGTGCCAGCAGTGACCCTGGACTAGAATCAGATATGCAGTATTTT	CASSDPGLESDMQYF
TRBV7-2	NA	many	TRBJ1-2	TGTGCCAGCAGCCTATTGGACAGCCATTACACCTTC	CASSLLDSHYTF
TRBV29-1	TRBD1	NA	TRBJ2-2	TGCAGCGTTGAAGATCAGCGACAGGGGGCCGCCGGGGAGCTGTTTTTT	CSVEDQRQGAAGELFF
TRBV20-1	TRBD2	NA	TRBJ2-3	TGCAGTGGGGCGGGGACTAGCGGCCCCACAGATACGCAGTATTTT	CSGAGTSGPTDTQYF
TRBV20-1	TRBD2	many	TRBJ2-7	TGCAGTGCTAGGATACTAGCGGTCTCCTACGAGCAGTACTTC	CSARILAVSYEQYF
TRBV6-5	NA	NA	TRBJ1-3	TGTGCCAGCAGTTACGCGGACCCAGTTGCGTCTGGAAACACCATATATTTT	CASSYADPVASGNTIYF
TRBV6-5	NA	NA	TRBJ1-3	TGTGCCAGCAGTGGGAAGGGGAGACCTGGAAACACCATATATTTT	CASSGKGRPGNTIYF
TRBV7-2	TRBD1	many	TRBJ1-2	TGTGCCAGCAGCGTCGTGGGACAGGGAACGGGTGGCTACACCTTC	CASSVVGQGTGGYTF
TRBV24-1	TRBD1	many	TRBJ2-7	TGTGCCACCAGTGAGCGGACAGGGGGCGAGCAGTACTTC	CATSERTGGEQYF
TRBV5-4	NA	NA	TRBJ1-2	TGTGCCAGCAGCTTGGGACAGTGGGGAGGCTACACCTTC	CASSLGQWGGYTF
TRBV19	NA	many	TRBJ1-1	TGTGCCAGCAAAGGCCTAGGGGGGCTCGAAGCTTTCTTT	CASKGLGGLEAFF
TRBV7-6	NA	once	TRBJ1-4	TGTGCCAGCAGCGATGGGGGAGTAATCTTGATTTTT	CASSDGGVILIF
TRBV6-1	NA	many	TRBJ1-2	TGTGCCAGCAGTGAAGGTGGGGACGGAATCTTGTATGGCTACACCTTC	CASSEGGDGILYGYTF
TRBV20-1	NA	few	TRBJ2-1	TGCAGTGCGGCCCACCCAGACGAATGGACCCATGAGCAGTTCTTC	CSAAHPDEWTHEQFF
TRBV7-8	NA	many	TRBJ1-1	TGTGCCAGCAGCTCAAGGGGGGCGGCTTTTTCTGAAGCTTTCTTT	CASSSRGAAFSEAFF
TRBV12-3/TRBV12-4	TRBD1	many	TRBJ1-6	TGTGCCAGCAGTTACCTCGGCGTGGACAGGCTTGATTCACCCCTCCACTTT	CASSYLGVDRLDSPLHF
TRBV27	NA	NA	TRBJ1-2	TGTGCCAGCAGTACCCCCGACACCTTC	CASSTPDTF
TRBV10-3	NA	few	TRBJ2-7	TGTGCCATCTCGGGGGAGCAGTACTTC	CAISGEQYF
TRBV7-6	NA	NA	TRBJ1-6	TGTGCCAGCAGCTCTGACGGACATGTTTTCCTCGGTTCACCCCTCCACTTT	CASSSDGHVFLGSPLHF
TRBV6-5	TRBD2	few	TRBJ2-7	TGTGCCAGCAGTACTAATAGCGGGAGGGCCGCACGGGAGCAGTACTTC	CASSTNSGRAAREQYF
TRBV10-3	NA	few	TRBJ2-7	TGTGCCATCAGTGACCCCGGGACTCCCGACAAGTTCTTC	CAISDPGTPDKFF
TRBV29-1	NA	many	TRBJ2-7	TGCAGCGCTTCTTGGGCAGGCGAAACCTACGAGCAGTACTTC	CSASWAGETYEQYF
TRBV18	NA	few	TRBJ2-6	TGTGCCAGCTCCCCGACCCTGAGCTTCTCTGGGGCCAACGTCCTGACTTTC	CASSPTLSFSGANVLTF
TRBV7-8	NA	many	TRBJ1-1	TGTGCCAGCAGCTTAGGGGTATCCTCCGGTTTGACTGAAGCTTTCTTT	CASSLGVSSGLTEAFF
TRBV7-9	NA	many	TRBJ1-4	TGTGCCAGCAGCCCGCGGGGGGGCACTAATGAAAAACTGTTTTTT	CASSPRGGTNEKLFF
TRBV25-1	NA	NA	TRBJ2-1	TGTGCCAGCAGCGGGCCAGCCCGCTACAATGGGCAGTTCTTC	CASSGPARYNGQFF
TRBV10-2	NA	NA	TRBJ1-5	TGCGCCAGCAAATCCGGACATTTCAATCAGCCCCAGCATTTT	CASKSGHFNQPQHF
TRBV7-2	TRBD2	NA	TRBJ2-7	TGTGCCAGCAGCACCTCCGGGACTACCCTAGAGCAGTACTTC	CASSTSGTTLEQYF
TRBV12-3/TRBV12-4	NA	many	TRBJ2-2	TGTGCCAGCAGTTTGAGCCTCGTAGGGACCGGGGAGCTGTTTTTT	CASSLSLVGTGELFF
TRBV11-2	NA	many	TRBJ1-2	TGTGCCAGCACCCCAGGGGTTGGCTATGGCTACACCTTC	CASTPGVGYGYTF
TRBV4-2	TRBD2	NA	TRBJ2-7	TGTGCCAGCAGCCAAGATGGGACTAGCGGCTCCTACGAGCAGCACTTC	CASSQDGTSGSYEQHF
TRBV18	NA	many	TRBJ1-2	TGTGCCAGCTCACCGTCCCCTACAGCTACCCCGACCGGCTACACCTTC	CASSPSPTATPTGYTF
TRBV20-1	NA	many	TRBJ2-2	TGCAGTGCGGAGCGATCAACGAACACCGGGGAGCTGTTTTTT	CSAERSTNTGELFF
TRBV12-3/TRBV12-4	NA	NA	TRBJ1-4	TGTGCCGGCAGTTGGGGGAATGAAAAACTGTTTTTT	CAGSWGNEKLFF
TRBV7-9	NA	many	TRBJ2-7	TGTGCCAGCAGCTACAGGGAAGAGCAGTACTTC	CASSYREEQYF